This is a list of T cell receptor beta chains from one sample in a study of radiotherapy plus CTLA-4 blockade in lung cancer. Profiled with immunoSEQ multiplex PCR; TCRdb holds only in-frame clones, not every one. The repertoire consists of 71,000 or so clones, with approximately 86% occurring once and the leading ten covering over 0.75%. The specimen comprised peripheral blood, sampled from a patient treated with radiotherapy plus ipilimumab. Receptors originate from a human donor with non-small cell lung cancer who had stable disease on radiotherapy plus ipilimumab. Each CDR3 is given with its conserved first and last residue. A D gene is named only where the DNA matches it firmly.

j_call v_call d_call cdr3_aa
TRBJ2-7 TRBV28 . CAITRGTRPHVYEQYF
TRBJ2-7 TRBV27 . CASSLSNSYEQYF
TRBJ2-3 TRBV10-2 TRBD1 CATNPGTGGTDTQYF
TRBJ2-3 TRBV7-8 . CASSLASGSYTQYF
TRBJ2-7 TRBV14 . CASSQDPRQRQNYEQYF
TRBJ1-1 TRBV28 TRBD1 CASSLSDRGDTEAFF
TRBJ2-7 TRBV28 TRBD2 CASRNTGGLGEQYF
TRBJ1-2 TRBV2 TRBD1 CARPPPTGVYGYTF
TRBJ1-1 TRBV19 . CASRGLGQTMNTEAFF
TRBJ1-1 TRBV2 . CASRDTMNTEAFF
TRBJ2-2 TRBV5-4 . CASSPPLDTGELFF
TRBJ1-1 TRBV18 . CASSPETASNTEAFF
TRBJ2-1 TRBV28 . CATTRLNEQFF